The clone carrying this T cell receptor beta chain has a count of ten or more. Its specificity is unknown. The data derive from a study of identical twins. Overall study results and limits: Alpha sequences out of frame and shared by twins had excess low generation probability. The degree of excess twin sharing was weaker in beta out-of-frame sequences.

The CDR3 runs to 17 residues. Germline-derived CDR1 and CDR2 are MNHEY and SVGAGI. The V gene end was trimmed by 2 bases and the J gene end by 3 bases; junction bases not matched to a gene: 13. From the 5' RACE reads, TCRdb called clonotypes with MiXCR, one entry per CDR3 protein. The sample yields some 250,000 distinct CDR3 sequences, approximately 11% seen once. The data also belong to a second study, concerning yellow fever vaccine responses in identical twins.

The chain combines TRBV6-5 with TRBJ2-7; the match to TRBD1 covers 7 bases. This clonotype originated in a woman aged 18-29 years in good health. The sequenced sample consisted of memory (CD45RO+) T cells sorted from blood. The CDR3 DNA reads as TGTGCCAGCAGTTACAGGAGCCCATGGCAGGGGGACTACGAGCAGTACTTC. Translation: CASSYRSPWQGDYEQYF.